The clone carrying this T cell receptor (beta chain) was recorded at least ten times. Its antigen is still unknown. Thyroid ultrasound and orbital computed tomography, with clinical symptoms and serum thyroxine and TRAb, informed diagnoses. The record originates from a study of T cells in Graves' hyperthyroidism and ophthalmopathy. RNA transcripts yielded amplified TCR beta CDR3 regions. When the TCR CDR3 underwent first-round RT-PCR, the HTBI primer set was used. MiXCR, applied by TCRdb to the multiplex PCR reads, yields one record per CDR3 protein. Of 250,000 to 300,000 distinct CDR3 sequences in the sample, approximately 15% are singletons; the top ten hold around 57%. The CDR3 is 13 amino acids. CDR1 and CDR2 from the germline V gene are SQVTM and ANQGSEA. Trimming cost V 4 bases and J 2 bases; bases outside gene matches: 5. Study conclusions and caveats: Blood held most thyroid clonotypes expanded above 0.001 frequency. Ophthalmopathy could be told apart from stable hyperthyroidism with a 13 V-J model. The model's output predicted ophthalmopathy at a median of roughly 6 months prior to onset.

The V call is TRBV29-1, the J call TRBJ2-7; 7 bases agree with TRBD1. This receptor was obtained from a woman aged 55-69 years with Graves' ophthalmopathy. The sequenced sample was blood. CDR3 bases: TGCAGCGTTGTAGGTACAGGGGCCTACGAGCAGTACTTC. It encodes CSVVGTGAYEQYF.